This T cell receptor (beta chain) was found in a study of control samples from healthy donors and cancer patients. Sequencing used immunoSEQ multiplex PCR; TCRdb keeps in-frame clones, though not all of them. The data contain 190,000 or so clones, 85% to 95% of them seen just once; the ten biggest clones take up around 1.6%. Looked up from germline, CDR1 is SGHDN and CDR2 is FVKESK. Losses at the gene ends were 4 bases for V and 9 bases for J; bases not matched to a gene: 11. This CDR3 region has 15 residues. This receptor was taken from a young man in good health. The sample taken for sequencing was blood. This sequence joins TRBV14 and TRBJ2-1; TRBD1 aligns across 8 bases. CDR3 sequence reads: CASSPRAGGLGEQFF. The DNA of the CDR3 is TGTGCCAGCAGCCCCCGGGCAGGGGGCTTGGGTGAGCAGTTCTTC.